This T cell receptor (beta chain) was documented in a study of CD8 T cells in ankylosing spondylitis. General observations from the study: In ankylosing spondylitis blood, a motif of about eight highly homologous TCR beta variants appeared characteristic.

TCRdb independently ran MiXCR on the 5' RACE reads; one entry per CDR3 protein. In the table there are 670,000 or so distinct CDR3 sequences, 19% of which are singletons. There are 16 residues in the CDR3. V lost 4 bases, J lost 7 bases, and 20 bases lay in between. Looked up from germline, CDR1 is SGHTA and CDR2 is FQGNSA. In its sample, this clonotype was seen a few times. Its antigen is unidentified. Input material: blood, either unsorted or a sorted T cell fraction (not recorded which). The receptor was derived from a male donor with ankylosing spondylitis. This chain joins TRBV7-2 and TRBJ2-1; D may be TRBD1 or TRBD2 (5 bases each). CDR3 sequence: CASSSGTQVWGNEQFF. As DNA, the CDR3 is TGTGCCAGCAGCTCCGGGACGCAGGTCTGGGGAAATGAGCAGTTCTTC.